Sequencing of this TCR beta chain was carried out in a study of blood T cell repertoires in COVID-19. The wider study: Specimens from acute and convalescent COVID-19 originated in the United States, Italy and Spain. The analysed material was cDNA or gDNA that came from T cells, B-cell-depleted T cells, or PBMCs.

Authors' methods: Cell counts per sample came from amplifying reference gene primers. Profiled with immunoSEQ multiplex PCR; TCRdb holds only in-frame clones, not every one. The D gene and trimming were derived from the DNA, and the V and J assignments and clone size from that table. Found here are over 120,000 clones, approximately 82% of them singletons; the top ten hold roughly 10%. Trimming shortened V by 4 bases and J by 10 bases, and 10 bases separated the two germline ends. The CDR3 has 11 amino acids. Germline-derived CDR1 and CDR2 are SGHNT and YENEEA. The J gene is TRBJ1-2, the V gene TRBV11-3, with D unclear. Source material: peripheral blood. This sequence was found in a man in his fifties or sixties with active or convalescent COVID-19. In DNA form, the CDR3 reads TGTGCCAGCAGCTCGCTCCTGGCCTACACCTTC. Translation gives CASSSLLAYTF.